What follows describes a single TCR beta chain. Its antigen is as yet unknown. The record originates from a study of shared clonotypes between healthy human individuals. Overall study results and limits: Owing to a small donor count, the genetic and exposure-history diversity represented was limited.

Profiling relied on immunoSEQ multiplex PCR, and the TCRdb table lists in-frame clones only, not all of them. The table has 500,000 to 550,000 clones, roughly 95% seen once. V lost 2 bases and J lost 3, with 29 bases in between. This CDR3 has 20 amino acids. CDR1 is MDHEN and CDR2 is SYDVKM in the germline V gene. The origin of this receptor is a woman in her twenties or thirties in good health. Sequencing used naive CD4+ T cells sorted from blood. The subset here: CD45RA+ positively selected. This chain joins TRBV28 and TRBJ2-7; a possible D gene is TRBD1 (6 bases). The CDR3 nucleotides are TGTGCCAGCAGTTTAAGGCACATCCGGGACATTCCGCGTCTCCACTACGAGCAGTACTTC. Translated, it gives CASSLRHIRDIPRLHYEQYF.